This TCR beta chain was obtained from a study of radiotherapy plus CTLA-4 blockade in lung cancer. The germline V gene encodes CDR1 MNHEY and CDR2 SMNVEV (reference sequence). This CDR3 has 12 residues. The V end was cut by 5 bases, the J end by 4 bases, with 6 bases between. The protocol was immunoSEQ multiplex PCR, while the TCRdb copy is restricted to in-frame clones and leaves out a portion. The sample has more than 90,000 clones; about four fifths are singletons. The chain links TRBV27 to TRBJ2-1, with D maybe TRBD1 (5 bases). Material: peripheral blood, obtained from a patient treated with radiotherapy plus ipilimumab. The sequence came from a human donor with non-small cell lung cancer that progressed on radiotherapy plus ipilimumab. This CDR3 reads CASSRQYNEQFF. As DNA, the CDR3 is TGTGCCAGCAGTCGACAGTACAATGAGCAGTTCTTC.